The T cell receptor (beta chain) under discussion was sequenced for a study of beta chain features in type 1 diabetes. With 5 bases clipped from V and 5 bases from J, the junction kept 8 bases outside the gene matches. The CDR3 runs 15 residues. Germline V gene lookup returns CDR1 SEHNR and CDR2 FQNEAQ (reference sequence). This clone was observed a few times. Every bit of the isolated RNA underwent reverse transcription, so sequencing read expressed TCRB transcripts. The table came from immunoSEQ multiplex PCR; TCRdb's copy has only in-frame clones and leaves some out. Of about 900,000 clones in the sample, under 20% were seen once.

The sample was naive CD4+ T cells from blood. The receptor was isolated from a woman aged 18 to 35 in good health. This chain uses TRBV7-9 with TRBJ2-2, with 7 bases fitting TRBD2. CDR3 DNA: TGTGCCAGCAGCCAGAGGACTAGTTCGACCGGGGAGCTGTTTTTT. This encodes CASSQRTSSTGELFF.